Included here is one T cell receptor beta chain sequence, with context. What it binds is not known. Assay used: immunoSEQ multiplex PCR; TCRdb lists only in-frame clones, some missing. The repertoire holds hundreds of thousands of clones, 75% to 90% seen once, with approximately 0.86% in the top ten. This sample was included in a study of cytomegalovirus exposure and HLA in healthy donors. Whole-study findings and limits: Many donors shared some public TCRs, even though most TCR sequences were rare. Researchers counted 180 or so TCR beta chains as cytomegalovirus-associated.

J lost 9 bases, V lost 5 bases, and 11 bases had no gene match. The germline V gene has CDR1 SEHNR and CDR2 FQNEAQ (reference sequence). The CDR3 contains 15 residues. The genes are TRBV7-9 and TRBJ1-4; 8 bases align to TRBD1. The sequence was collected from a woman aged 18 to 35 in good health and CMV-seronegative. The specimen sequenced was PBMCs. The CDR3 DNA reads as TGTGCCAGCAGCGAGCTCAGGGGGCGAGGAAAAAAACTGTTTTTT. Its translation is CASSELRGRGKKLFF.